This entry is about one T cell receptor (beta chain). This CDR3 has 19 amino acids. This specimen comes from a study of blood T cell repertoires in COVID-19. The wider study: The origin of the acute and convalescent COVID-19 samples was the United States, Italy and Spain. Sample material is recorded as cDNA or gDNA derived from T cells, B-cell-depleted T cells, or PBMCs.

Measured with immunoSEQ multiplex PCR; TCRdb has only the in-frame clones, and not every one. This table has 120,000 or so clones, more than 80% appearing once. V gene TRBV21-1 combines with J gene TRBJ2-3; whether TRBD2, the table's D call, matches the DNA was not checked. TRBV21-1 is a documented pseudogene. Sequenced input: peripheral blood. The clonotype originates from a man aged 70-80 years with active or convalescent COVID-19. CDR3 DNA: TGTGCCAGCAGCAAAGGGAAGACCCCTAGCGGGAGAGACACAGATACGCAGTATTTT. It codes for CASSKGKTPSGRDTDTQYF.